This T cell receptor (beta chain) was captured by sequencing in a study of blood T cell repertoires in COVID-19. Study overall: Some COVID-19 samples were acute and others convalescent; all came from the United States, Italy and Spain. T cells, B-cell-depleted T cells, or PBMCs provided the cDNA or gDNA that served as material.

TCRdb's copy holds only in-frame clones and misses some; the assay was immunoSEQ multiplex PCR. The table records 250,000 to 300,000 clones, under 90% of them present only once. This CDR3 region has 17 residues. V lost 4 bases and J lost 3; bases outside the gene matches: 7. CDR1 is SGHKS and CDR2 is YYEKEE in the germline V gene (reference sequence). Participant ages covered about 18 to 90 years across 25 or so US areas. Exposed study participants had met a COVID-19 case within 2 weeks before entry. The chain links TRBV5-5 to TRBJ2-3; TRBD2 aligns across 14 bases. Sequencing input: PBMCs or T cells enriched from blood (not recorded which). This receptor was obtained from a woman aged 50 to 60 who had been exposed to COVID-19. Written as DNA, the CDR3 is TGTGCCAGCAGCATCTACGGGACTAGCGGGGGTACAGATACGCAGTATTTT. Its protein product is CASSIYGTSGGTDTQYF.